Included here is one T cell receptor (beta chain) sequence, with context. What it binds is not known. This CDR3 contains 13 residues. The ends were cut back, 4 bases at V and 4 bases at J, with 10 bases in the middle. The germline V gene encodes CDR1 LGHNA and CDR2 YSLEER. Data came from immunoSEQ multiplex PCR; TCRdb stores just in-frame clones and leaves some out. The sample includes roughly 18,000 clones, about 89% of them seen just once. Autoimmune disease history or systemic immunosuppression disqualified patients. The data derive from a study of OX40 agonist ivuxolimab in advanced cancers. As for the study in general: The patients received ivuxolimab by intravenous route every 2 weeks at 0.01 to 10 mg/kg. Patients achieving partial responses numbered three: one hepatocellular carcinoma case and two cutaneous melanoma cases. Findings of the study overall: Relative to CD4+ cells, CD8+ T cells on average had more expanded clones.

This specimen was CD4+ or CD8+ T cells sorted from blood, taken in a trial of the OX40 agonist ivuxolimab. The receptor was derived from an adult with an advanced solid tumor such as melanoma, head and neck, liver or kidney cancer. The chain uses TRBV4-3 and TRBJ1-2; possible D gene TRBD1, 6 bases. DNA of the CDR3: TGCGCCAGCAGCCTTACAGGGTCCTATGGCTACACCTTC. This encodes CASSLTGSYGYTF.